These 18 T cell receptor beta chains originate from one sample sequenced in a study of early T cells in non-severe SARS-CoV-2 infection. Each CDR3 protein is one row after TCRdb ran MiXCR on the 5' RACE reads. Of 53,000 or so distinct CDR3 sequences listed, around 7.7% are singletons. Sequenced sample: whole blood. The receptors here all came from an adult who was a healthcare worker with PCR-confirmed SARS-CoV-2 infection or an uninfected control (not recorded which).

The rearrangement uses TRBV7-2 and TRBJ1-6; no firm D call. The CDR3 contains 15 residues. The germline CDR1 and CDR2 sequences are SGHTA and FQGNSA. V was cut by 1 base and J by 3 bases, with 7 bases left in between. This CDR3 is CASSLGWGYNSPLHF. DNA for the CDR3: TGTGCCAGCAGCTTAGGGTGGGGCTATAATTCACCCCTCCACTTT.

This clonotype was detected many times. This chain links TRBV19 with TRBJ2-1; TRBD1 aligns across 9 bases. Germline V gene lookup returns CDR1 LNHDA and CDR2 SQIVND (reference sequence). Trimming cost V 4 bases and J 5 bases; bases outside gene matches: 9. The CDR3 loop spans 16 amino acids. Written as DNA, the CDR3 is TGTGCCAGTAGTACCCGGACAGGGGCATTGGACAATGAGCAGTTCTTC. This gives the protein CASSTRTGALDNEQFF.

The rearrangement uses TRBV6-1 and TRBJ2-7; 8 bases match TRBD1. Germline-derived CDR1 and CDR2 are MNHNS and SASEGT. The CDR3 consists of 14 residues. The V and J ends lost 6 bases and 5 bases, in that order; junction bases with no gene match: 9. CDR3 loop: CASRTDRAHDEQYF. The DNA of the CDR3 is TGTGCCAGCAGAACGGACAGGGCTCACGACGAGCAGTACTTC.

The rearrangement links TRBV14 to TRBJ2-3; the D gene is possibly TRBD1 (5 bases). Germline values: CDR1 SGHDN, CDR2 FVKESK. CDR3 length: 14 residues. Trimming took 4 bases from V and 1 from J, leaving 9 bases between them. CDR3 sequence reads: CASSRWGGTDTQYF. In nucleotides, the CDR3 is TGTGCCAGCAGCCGGTGGGGCGGCACAGATACGCAGTATTTT.

This clonotype showed up just a few times. CDR3 nucleotides: TGTGCCAGCAGCTTCCTCCGGGACGGATTTAATTCACCCCTCCACTTT. This encodes CASSFLRDGFNSPLHF. This rearrangement joins TRBV11-2 to TRBJ1-6, with a tentative D call TRBD1 (5 bases). Germline values: CDR1 SGHAT, CDR2 FQNNGV. Deletions cut 3 bases from V and 6 bases from J, with 15 bases between. The CDR3 extends over 16 amino acids.

The CDR3 spells CASSLTPGGGRTGELFF. DNA of the CDR3: TGTGCCAGCAGCCTCACTCCCGGAGGGGGCCGAACCGGGGAGCTGTTTTTT. The chain recombines TRBV6-6 with TRBJ2-2; D might be TRBD1 (7 bases). Germline lookup yields CDR1 MNHNY and CDR2 SVGAGI (reference sequence). The CDR3 runs 17 residues. V was shortened by 6 bases and J by 5 bases, with 22 bases between the two germline ends.

This clonotype was detected a few times. This chain links TRBV29-1 with TRBJ2-2; D is undetermined. The V end lost 5 bases, the J end lost 2 bases, and 9 bases lay between the germline ends. In germline, CDR1 is SQVTM, CDR2 ANQGSEA. The CDR3 loop spans 13 amino acids. The CDR3 loop reads CSVRRPNTGELFF. CDR3 nucleotide sequence: TGCAGCGTTAGACGGCCTAACACCGGGGAGCTGTTTTTT.

The table lists this clonotype with a count of one. The chain employs TRBV6-2 or TRBV6-3 and TRBJ1-2; tentative D call: TRBD1 (5 bases). V was pared by 4 bases and J by 4 bases, with 19 bases between. Germline V gene data show CDR1 as MNHEY and CDR2 as SVGEGT. The CDR3 is made up of 16 amino acids. CDR3 loop: CASSSPGSLISYGYTF. The CDR3 nucleotides are TGTGCCAGCAGTTCACCAGGGTCTCTGATCAGCTATGGCTACACCTTC.

The J gene is TRBJ1-2, the V gene TRBV19; 8 nucleotides match TRBD1. With V trimmed by 5 bases and J by 6 bases, 11 bases remained unmatched. The CDR3 is 15 amino acids. Germline CDR1 reads LNHDA; CDR2 reads SQIVND (reference sequence). CDR3: CASSVPQGAVNGYTF. As DNA, the CDR3 is TGTGCCAGTAGTGTTCCTCAGGGGGCTGTGAATGGCTACACCTTC.

This clonotype turned up a few times. J is TRBJ1-1 and V is TRBV9; tentatively, D is TRBD1 (5 bases). Deletions cut 4 bases from V and 3 bases from J, with 19 bases between. Germline loops: CDR1 SGDLS, CDR2 YYNGEE. This CDR3 has 16 residues. CDR3 nucleotide sequence: TGTGCCAGCAGCAAAGAACTGGCGGGCAGGGACACTGAAGCTTTCTTT. Translation gives CASSKELAGRDTEAFF.

This clonotype was detected ten times or more. This chain uses TRBV28 with TRBJ2-7; D gene ambiguous. Per the germline V gene, CDR1 is MDHEN and CDR2 is SYDVKM. V shed 5 bases and J shed 3 bases, with 11 bases lying between them. The CDR3 extends over 13 amino acids. The chain's CDR3 is CASSLIKHYEQYF. The CDR3 nucleotides read TGTGCCAGCAGTCTGATAAAGCACTACGAGCAGTACTTC.

This clonotype showed up many times. This chain links TRBV6-4 with TRBJ2-3; 8 bases agree with TRBD2. After removal of 5 bases from V and 2 bases from J, the junction contained 6 bases not matched to a gene. Germline CDR1 and CDR2: MRHNA and SNTAGT. This CDR3 is built from 15 residues. The CDR3, as DNA: TGTGCCAGCAGTTACGGGAGGGGCAACACAGATACGCAGTATTTT. It specifies CASSYGRGNTDTQYF.

The table lists this clonotype with a few counts. The chain carries TRBV7-2 and TRBJ1-1, with 9 bases matching TRBD1. Germline trimming cut 5 bases from V and 2 bases from J; bases unmatched to any gene: 6. CDR3 length: 15 residues. Per germline, CDR1 SGHTA and CDR2 FQGNSA. As DNA, the CDR3 is TGTGCCAGCAGCCTACAGGGGGCGGTTAACACTGAAGCTTTCTTT. It yields the protein CASSLQGAVNTEAFF. Combining the CDR3 with reference TRBV7-2 and TRBJ1-1 gives the whole variable domain GAGVSQSPSNKVTEKGKDVELRCDPISGHTALYWYRQSLGQGLEFLIYFQGNSAPDKSGLPSDRFSAERTGGSVSTLTIQRTQQEDSAVYLCASSLQGAVNTEAFFGQGTRLTVV.

This clonotype was picked up many times. This chain connects TRBV5-6 to TRBJ2-1, with TRBD1 identical over 8 bases. Trimming cost V 6 bases and J 5 bases; bases outside gene matches: 10. CDR3 length: 15 residues. Germline-derived CDR1 and CDR2 are SGHDT and YYEEEE. The CDR3 DNA reads TGTGCCAGCACCCTGTACGGACAGGGACACAATGAGCAGTTCTTC. Amino acid sequence: CASTLYGQGHNEQFF.

A few counts support this clonotype. The chain combines TRBV10-1 with TRBJ2-1; 15 bases fit TRBD2. This CDR3 spans 17 amino acids. Germline V gives CDR1 WNHNN, CDR2 SYGVQD (reference sequence). V trimming: 5 bases; J trimming: 5 bases; junction bases outside the gene matches: 7. In DNA, the CDR3 is TGCGCCAGCAGTCAGGGGACTAGCGGGGGGCCTCACAATGAGCAGTTCTTC. Its translation: CASSQGTSGGPHNEQFF.

This clonotype was picked up many times. The V gene is TRBV18, the J gene TRBJ1-2; D is unclear. The CDR3 extends over 13 amino acids. CDR1 and CDR2 from the germline V gene are KGHSH and LQKENI. V was shortened by 2 bases and J by 3 bases, with 7 bases between the two germline ends. CDR3 in amino acids: CASSPGRDYGYTF. The CDR3 DNA is TGTGCCAGCTCACCAGGACGGGACTATGGCTACACCTTC.

This clonotype was counted ten times or more. This chain links TRBV3-1 with TRBJ1-6, with D perhaps TRBD1 (6 bases). From germline, CDR1 is LGHDT and CDR2 YNNKEL (reference sequence). V lost 0 bases to trimming and J lost 9 bases, with 15 bases between them. The CDR3 contains 16 residues. The CDR3 reads CASSQEGQGYGSPLHF. CDR3 bases: TGTGCCAGCAGCCAAGAAGGCCAGGGGTACGGTTCACCCCTCCACTTT.

The table lists this clonotype with a few counts. V usage is TRBV18 and J usage is TRBJ2-3; D is unresolved. The CDR3 sequence is 13 residues long. The germline V gene encodes CDR1 KGHSH and CDR2 LQKENI. The V end was cut by 3 bases, the J end by 2 bases, with 6 bases between. For the CDR3, the DNA is TGTGCCAGCTCACCCTCACTCACAGATACGCAGTATTTT. Translation: CASSPSLTDTQYF.